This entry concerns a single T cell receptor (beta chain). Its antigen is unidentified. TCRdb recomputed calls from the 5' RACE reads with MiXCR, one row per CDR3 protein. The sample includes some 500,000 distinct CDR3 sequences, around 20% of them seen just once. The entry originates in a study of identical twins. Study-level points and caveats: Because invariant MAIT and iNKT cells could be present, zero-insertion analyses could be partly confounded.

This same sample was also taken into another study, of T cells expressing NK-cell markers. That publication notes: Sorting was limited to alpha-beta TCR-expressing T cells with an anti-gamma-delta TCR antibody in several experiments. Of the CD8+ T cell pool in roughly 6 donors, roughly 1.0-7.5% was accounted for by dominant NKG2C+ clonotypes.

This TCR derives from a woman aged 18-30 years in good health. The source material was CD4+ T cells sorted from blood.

The CDR3, as DNA: TGCGCCAGCAGCGCATTCCCGGGGGAAAACTATGGCTACACCTTC. Protein product: CASSAFPGENYGYTF. V is TRBV5-1 and J is TRBJ1-2; D is possibly TRBD1 (5 bases). Between the trimmed V and J ends, which lost 4 bases and 2 bases, there was a span of 15 bases. This CDR3 has 15 amino acids. Germline CDR1 is SGHRS and CDR2 is YFSETQ.